This TCR beta chain is from a study of blood T cell repertoires in COVID-19. Background on the study: Samples of COVID-19 (acute and convalescent) were obtained from the United States, Italy and Spain.

Patients of the Seattle cohort, enrolled during active infection, were followed longitudinally. The protocol was immunoSEQ multiplex PCR, while the TCRdb copy is restricted to in-frame clones and leaves out a portion. Of some 400,000 clones in the sample, around 87% were seen once. The length of the CDR3 is 15 residues. Germline values: CDR1 MNHNS, CDR2 SASEGT. V was clipped by 1 base and J by 0 bases, with 7 bases between them. The sequenced material came from peripheral blood. This TCR was sampled from a woman aged 60-75 years with COVID-19, enrolled during active disease. The V and J genes are TRBV6-1 and TRBJ1-5, with no clear D. CDR3 in amino acids: CASSEDRASNQPQHF. DNA for the CDR3: TGTGCCAGCAGTGAAGATAGAGCTAGCAATCAGCCCCAGCATTTT.